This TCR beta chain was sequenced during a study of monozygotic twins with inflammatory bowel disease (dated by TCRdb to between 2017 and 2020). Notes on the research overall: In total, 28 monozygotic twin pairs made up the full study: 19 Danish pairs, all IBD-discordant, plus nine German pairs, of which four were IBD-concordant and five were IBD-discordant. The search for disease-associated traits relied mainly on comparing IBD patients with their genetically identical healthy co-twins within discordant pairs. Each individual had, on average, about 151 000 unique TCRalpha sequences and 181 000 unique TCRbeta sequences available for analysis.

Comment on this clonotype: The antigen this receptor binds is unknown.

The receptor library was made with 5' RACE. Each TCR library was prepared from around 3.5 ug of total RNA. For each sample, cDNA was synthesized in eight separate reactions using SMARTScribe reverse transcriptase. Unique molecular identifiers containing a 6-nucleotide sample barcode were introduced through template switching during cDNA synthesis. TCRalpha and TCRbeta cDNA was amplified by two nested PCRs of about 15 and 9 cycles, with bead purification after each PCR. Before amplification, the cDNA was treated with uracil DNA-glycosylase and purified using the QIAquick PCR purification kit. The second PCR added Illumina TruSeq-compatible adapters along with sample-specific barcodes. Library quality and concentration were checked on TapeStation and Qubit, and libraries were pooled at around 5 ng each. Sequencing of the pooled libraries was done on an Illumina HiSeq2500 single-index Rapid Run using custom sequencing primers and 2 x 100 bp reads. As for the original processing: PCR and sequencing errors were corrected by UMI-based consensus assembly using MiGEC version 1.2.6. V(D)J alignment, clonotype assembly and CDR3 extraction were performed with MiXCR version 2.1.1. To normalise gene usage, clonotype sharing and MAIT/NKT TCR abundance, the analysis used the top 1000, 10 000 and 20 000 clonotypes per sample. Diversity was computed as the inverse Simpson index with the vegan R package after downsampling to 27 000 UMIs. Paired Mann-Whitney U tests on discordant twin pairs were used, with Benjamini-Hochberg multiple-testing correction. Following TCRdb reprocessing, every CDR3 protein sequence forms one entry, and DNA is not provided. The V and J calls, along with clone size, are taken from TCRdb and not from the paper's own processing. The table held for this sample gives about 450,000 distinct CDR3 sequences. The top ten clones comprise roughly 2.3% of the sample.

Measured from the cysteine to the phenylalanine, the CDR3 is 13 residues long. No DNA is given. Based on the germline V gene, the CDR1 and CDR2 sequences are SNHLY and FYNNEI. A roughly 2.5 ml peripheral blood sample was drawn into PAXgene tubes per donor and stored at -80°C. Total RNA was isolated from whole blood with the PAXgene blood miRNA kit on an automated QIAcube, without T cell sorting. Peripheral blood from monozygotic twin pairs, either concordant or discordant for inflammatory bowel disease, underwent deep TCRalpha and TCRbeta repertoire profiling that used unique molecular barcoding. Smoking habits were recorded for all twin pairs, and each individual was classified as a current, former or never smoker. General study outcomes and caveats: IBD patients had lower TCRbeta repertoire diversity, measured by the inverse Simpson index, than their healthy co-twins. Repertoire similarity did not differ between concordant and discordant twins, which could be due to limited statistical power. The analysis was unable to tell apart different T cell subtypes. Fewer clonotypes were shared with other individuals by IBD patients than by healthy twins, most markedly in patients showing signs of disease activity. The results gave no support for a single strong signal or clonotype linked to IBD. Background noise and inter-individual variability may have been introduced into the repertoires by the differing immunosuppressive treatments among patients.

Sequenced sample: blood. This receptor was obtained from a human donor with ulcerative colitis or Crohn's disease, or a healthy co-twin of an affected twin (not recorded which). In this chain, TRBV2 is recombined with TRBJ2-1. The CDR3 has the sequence CASLIGTAYEQFF. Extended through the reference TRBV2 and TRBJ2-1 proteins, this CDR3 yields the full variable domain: EPEVTQTPSHQVTQMGQEVILRCVPISNHLYFYWYRQILGQKVEFLVSFYNNEISEKSEIFDDQFSVERPDGSNFTLKIRSTKLEDSAMYFCASLIGTAYEQFFGPGTRLTVL.